Shown below are 22 T cell receptor beta chains from a single sample sequenced in a study of cytomegalovirus exposure and HLA in healthy donors. Method: immunoSEQ multiplex PCR; TCRdb's copy keeps in-frame clones and lacks some. This sample carries some 240,000 clones, more than 75% of them seen once, and the ten largest clones take around 1.3%. Sequencing was done on a sample of PBMCs. The receptor source for this set is a woman younger than 45 in good health and CMV-seropositive.

The sample holds many counts of this clone. The rearrangement uses TRBV10-3 and TRBJ2-1; D is perhaps TRBD2 (5 bases). The CDR3 runs 13 residues. Trimming took 6 bases from V and 8 from J, leaving 14 bases between them. The germline V gene encodes CDR1 ENHRY and CDR2 SYGVKD. CDR3 residues: CAIRGSERDEQFF. The DNA of the CDR3 is TGTGCCATCAGGGGCAGCGAGAGGGATGAGCAGTTCTTC.

The chain carries TRBV11-2 and TRBJ2-3; D not resolved. V shed 5 bases and J shed 1 base, with 13 bases lying between them. The V gene's germline CDR1 is SGHAT and CDR2 FQNNGV. The CDR3 contains 15 residues. Here the CDR3 DNA reads TGTGCCAGCAGCCCCCCGGCTCTAGGCACAGATACGCAGTATTTT. It yields the protein CASSPPALGTDTQYF.

This clone showed up just once. The rearrangement links TRBV11-1 to TRBJ1-1; D perhaps matches TRBD1 (6 bases). Trimming removed 8 bases from V and 0 bases from J, with 13 bases in between. The germline V gene encodes CDR1 SGHAT and CDR2 FQDESV (reference sequence). This CDR3 is 14 amino acids long. The CDR3 protein is CASRTARLNTEAFF. CDR3 DNA sequence: TGTGCCAGCCGGACAGCCCGTTTGAACACTGAAGCTTTCTTT.

The CDR3, as DNA: TGTGCCAGCAGCGCAGGAGGGCTAAACTATGGCTACACCTTC. Amino acids: CASSAGGLNYGYTF. This chain uses TRBV7-8 with TRBJ1-2, with D uncertain. Germline V lookup: CDR1 SGHVS, CDR2 FQNEAQ. Between the trimmed V and J ends, which lost 5 bases and 2 bases, there was a span of 12 bases. The CDR3 has 14 amino acids. The full variable domain, in which reference TRBV7-8 and TRBJ1-2 provide the parts outside the CDR3, is GAGVSQSPRYKVAKRGQDVALRCDPISGHVSLFWYQQALGQGPEFLTYFQNEAQLDKSGLPSDRFFAERPEGSVSTLKIQRTQQEDSAVYLCASSAGGLNYGYTFGSGTRLTVV.

The chain couples TRBV5-8 to TRBJ1-3, with unresolved D. CDR1 is SGHTS and CDR2 is YDEGEE in the germline V gene. There are 16 residues in the CDR3. Between the trimmed V and J ends, which lost 1 base and 0 bases, there was a span of 11 bases. DNA for the CDR3: TGTGCCAGCAGCTTGCTACAGATAAGCTCTGGAAACACCATATATTTT. It codes for CASSLLQISSGNTIYF.

The CDR3 reads CASSQSVRGDNEQFF. DNA of the CDR3: TGTGCCAGCAGCCAAAGCGTCAGGGGGGACAATGAGCAGTTCTTC. The chain is built from TRBV7-3 and TRBJ2-1; the D gene is possibly TRBD1 (7 bases). The CDR3 extends over 15 amino acids. The V end lost 5 bases, the J end lost 5 bases, and 16 bases lay between the germline ends. Germline values: CDR1 SGHTA, CDR2 FQGTGA.

V and J are TRBV10-1 and TRBJ2-3; TRBD2 is a possible D gene (5 bases). The CDR3 contains 14 residues. CDR1 and CDR2 (germline): WNHNN, SYGVQD (reference sequence). Trimming took off 6 bases at V and 3 bases at J, with 13 bases between the two ends. Written as DNA, the CDR3 is TGCGCCAGCAGCTCTATCCAGCGGACAGATACGCAGTATTTT. Protein sequence: CASSSIQRTDTQYF.

Worth noting for this clone: Germline is not matched at one junction end, which may reflect a read error. The V gene is TRBV18, the J gene TRBJ2-3; perhaps TRBD1 as D (7 bases). CDR3 length: 15 residues. Germline V gives CDR1 KGHSH, CDR2 LQKENI. In DNA, the CDR3 is TGTGCCAGCTCTCCACGTCAGGGGGGACCAGATACGCAGTATTTT. Translating it yields CASSPRQGGPDTQYF.

This chain connects TRBV30 to TRBJ2-5; 8 nucleotides match TRBD2. The CDR3 extends over 12 amino acids. Germline V gene lookup returns CDR1 GTSNPN and CDR2 SVGIG (reference sequence). The CDR3 here is CAWGAGVETQYF. CDR3 bases: TGTGCTTGGGGAGCGGGAGTGGAGACCCAGTACTTC.

This chain uses TRBV7-9 with TRBJ2-3, with 7 bases aligning to TRBD2. J gave up 2 bases and V 2 bases, and 7 bases lay outside the gene matches. Germline CDR1 is SEHNR and CDR2 is FQNEAQ (reference sequence). The CDR3 length is 16 residues. The CDR3 nucleotides are TGTGCCAGCAGCTTATCTAGCGGTACCCTCACAGATACGCAGTATTTT. This sequence encodes CASSLSSGTLTDTQYF.

The chain links TRBV27 to TRBJ2-1; D unresolved. From germline, CDR1 is MNHEY and CDR2 SMNVEV (reference sequence). The CDR3 runs to 16 residues. V was clipped by 4 bases and J by 0 bases, with 13 bases between them. The CDR3 protein is CASSYPTASSYNEQFF. The CDR3 nucleotides are TGTGCCAGCAGTTACCCGACGGCTAGCTCCTACAATGAGCAGTTCTTC.

This chain connects TRBV7-3 to TRBJ2-1; 7 bases fit TRBD2. J lost 7 bases, V lost 1 base, and 13 bases had no gene match. The CDR3 sequence is 17 residues long. CDR1 SGHTA and CDR2 FQGTGA come from the germline V gene. The CDR3 loop is CASSLKLGLAERNEQFF. The CDR3 coding sequence is TGTGCCAGCAGCTTAAAGTTGGGGCTAGCGGAGCGGAATGAGCAGTTCTTC.

The chain is built from TRBV5-6 and TRBJ2-3, with a weak D call TRBD1 (5 bases). This CDR3 is 15 amino acids long. Trimming removed 0 bases from V and 8 bases from J, with 16 bases in between. Germline CDR1 and CDR2: SGHDT and YYEEEE. CDR3 bases: TGTGCCAGCAGCTTGGATCCGCAGGGCAGCTTTACGCAGTATTTT. Amino acid sequence: CASSLDPQGSFTQYF.

This sequence joins TRBV18 and TRBJ2-3; 9 bases are a match to TRBD1. From germline, CDR1 is KGHSH and CDR2 LQKENI. The CDR3 totals 15 residues. V lost 4 bases to trimming and J lost 4 bases; unmatched junction nucleotides: 6. The CDR3 spells CASSRDRGDADTQYF. CDR3 DNA sequence: TGTGCCAGCTCACGAGACAGGGGGGACGCAGATACGCAGTATTTT. The whole variable domain, filled in from reference TRBV18 and TRBJ2-3, reads NAGVMQNPRHLVRRRGQEARLRCSPMKGHSHVYWYRQLPEEGLKFMVYLQKENIIDESGMPKERFSAEFPKEGPSILRIQQVVRGDSAAYFCASSRDRGDADTQYFGPGTRLTVL.

Only a few counts were recorded for this clone. This chain links TRBV29-1 with TRBJ1-2; D perhaps matches TRBD1 (5 bases). Germline loops: CDR1 SQVTM, CDR2 ANQGSEA. The CDR3 covers 11 residues. V was pared by 3 bases and J by 6 bases, with 8 bases between. The CDR3 region has the DNA TGCAGCGTTGATGGAGGGGATGGCTACACCTTC. Residues: CSVDGGDGYTF.

The rearrangement uses TRBV5-1 and TRBJ2-3, with D possibly being TRBD2 (6 bases). This CDR3 contains 15 residues. Germline V CDR1 and CDR2: SGHRS, YFSETQ. V shed 2 bases and J shed 1 base, with 11 bases lying between them. The CDR3 reads CASSFGSSGTDTQYF. The CDR3 coding sequence is TGCGCCAGCAGCTTTGGGTCTAGCGGCACAGATACGCAGTATTTT.

This clone has a single count. The junction differs from germline at one of its ends, possibly a read error. V gene TRBV7-9 combines with J gene TRBJ2-2; 11 nucleotides agree with TRBD2. Germline values: CDR1 SEHNR, CDR2 FQNEAQ (reference sequence). The CDR3 length is 16 residues. CDR3 region: CASSHRLAGFTGELFF. CDR3 sequence (DNA): TGTGCCAGCAGCCACCGACTAGCGGGATTCACCGGGGAGTTGTTTTTT.

The rearrangement uses TRBV27 and TRBJ1-2, with D perhaps matching TRBD1 (6 bases). Germline V gives CDR1 MNHEY, CDR2 SMNVEV (reference sequence). The CDR3 totals 12 residues. The ends were cut back, 8 bases at V and 5 bases at J, with 12 bases in the middle. CDR3 nucleotides: TGTGCCAGCCCCCTAAGGGGGTATGGCTACACCTTC. Protein product: CASPLRGYGYTF.

The rearrangement links TRBV6-1 to TRBJ1-1; a weak D match, TRBD1 (6 bases). This CDR3 spans 15 amino acids. Germline values: CDR1 MNHNS, CDR2 SASEGT. V lost 4 bases to trimming and J lost 2 bases, with 14 bases between them. CDR3 DNA sequence: TGTGCCAGCAGTGCGACTACAGGGTTCAACACTGAAGCTTTCTTT. This translates into CASSATTGFNTEAFF.

CDR3 loop: CASSLGPGQPLGTGELFF. The CDR3 bases are TGTGCCAGCAGCTTAGGCCCAGGGCAGCCCTTGGGCACCGGGGAGCTGTTTTTT. The chain uses TRBV13 and TRBJ2-2, with a tentative D call TRBD1 (5 bases). CDR1 and CDR2 from the germline V gene are PRHDT and FYEKMQ (reference sequence). This CDR3 has 18 residues. The ends were cut back, 0 bases at V and 4 bases at J, with 18 bases in the middle.

The rearrangement links TRBV4-1 to TRBJ2-1, with D possibly TRBD2 on 5 matching bases. Trimming left V 5 bases short and J 8 bases short, with 19 bases between. From germline, CDR1 is MGHRA and CDR2 YSYEKL. The CDR3 is 15 residues long. The CDR3 loop is CASSATSKFLDEQFF. As DNA, the CDR3 is TGCGCCAGCAGCGCAACTAGTAAGTTCTTAGATGAGCAGTTCTTC.

The rearrangement links TRBV5-4 to TRBJ2-7, with D possibly being TRBD2 (6 bases). Germline-derived CDR1 and CDR2 are SGHNT and YYREEE (reference sequence). CDR3 length equals 15 residues. V was shortened by 4 bases and J by 7 bases, with 21 bases between the two germline ends. The DNA for the CDR3 is TGTGCCAGCAGCATGCGATACCTTGGGACTTCTGAGCAGTACTTC. This translates into CASSMRYLGTSEQYF.